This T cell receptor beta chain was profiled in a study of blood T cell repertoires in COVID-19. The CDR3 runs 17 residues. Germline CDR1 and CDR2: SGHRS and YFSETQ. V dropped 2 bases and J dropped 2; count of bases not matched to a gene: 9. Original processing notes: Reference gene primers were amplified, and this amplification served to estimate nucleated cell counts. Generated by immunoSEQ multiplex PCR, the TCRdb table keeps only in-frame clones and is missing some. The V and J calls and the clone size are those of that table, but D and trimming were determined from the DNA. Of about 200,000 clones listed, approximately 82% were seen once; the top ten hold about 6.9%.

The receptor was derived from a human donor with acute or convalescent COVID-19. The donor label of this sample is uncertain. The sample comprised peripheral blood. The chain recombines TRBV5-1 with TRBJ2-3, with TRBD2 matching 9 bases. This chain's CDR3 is CASSLSTLAGNTDTQYF. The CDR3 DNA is TGCGCCAGCAGCTTAAGTACTCTAGCGGGGAACACAGATACGCAGTATTTT.